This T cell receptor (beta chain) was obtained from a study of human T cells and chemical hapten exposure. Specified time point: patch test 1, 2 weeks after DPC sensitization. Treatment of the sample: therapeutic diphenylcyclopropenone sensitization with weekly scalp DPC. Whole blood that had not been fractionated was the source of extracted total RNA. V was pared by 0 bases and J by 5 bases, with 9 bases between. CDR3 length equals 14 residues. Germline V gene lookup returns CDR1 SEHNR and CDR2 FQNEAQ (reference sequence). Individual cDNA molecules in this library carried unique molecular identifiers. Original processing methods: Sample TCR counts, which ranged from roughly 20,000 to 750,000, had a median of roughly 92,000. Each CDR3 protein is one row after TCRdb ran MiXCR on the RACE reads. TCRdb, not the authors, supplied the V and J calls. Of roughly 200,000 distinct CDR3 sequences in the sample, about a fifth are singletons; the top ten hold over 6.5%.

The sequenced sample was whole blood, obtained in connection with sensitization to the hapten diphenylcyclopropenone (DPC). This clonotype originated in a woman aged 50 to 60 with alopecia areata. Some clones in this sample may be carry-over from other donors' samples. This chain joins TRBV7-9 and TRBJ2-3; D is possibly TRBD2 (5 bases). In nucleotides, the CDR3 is TGTGCCAGCAGCTTAGCGGGAGAGCGAGATACGCAGTATTTT. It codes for CASSLAGERDTQYF.